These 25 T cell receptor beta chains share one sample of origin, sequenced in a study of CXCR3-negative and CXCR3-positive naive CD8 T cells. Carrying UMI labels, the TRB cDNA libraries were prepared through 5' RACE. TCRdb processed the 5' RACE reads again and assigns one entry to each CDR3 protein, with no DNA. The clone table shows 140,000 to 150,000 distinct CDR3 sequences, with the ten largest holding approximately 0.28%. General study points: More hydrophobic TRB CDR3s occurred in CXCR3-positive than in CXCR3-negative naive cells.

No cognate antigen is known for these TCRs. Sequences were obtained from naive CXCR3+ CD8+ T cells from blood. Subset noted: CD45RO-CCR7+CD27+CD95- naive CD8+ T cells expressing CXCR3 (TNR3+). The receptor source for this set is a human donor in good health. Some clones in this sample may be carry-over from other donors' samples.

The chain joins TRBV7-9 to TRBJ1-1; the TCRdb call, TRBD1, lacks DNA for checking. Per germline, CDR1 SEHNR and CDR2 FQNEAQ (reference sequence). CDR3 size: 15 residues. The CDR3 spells CASSQDGQVNTEAFF. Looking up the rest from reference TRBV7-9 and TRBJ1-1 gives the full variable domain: DTGVSQNPRHKITKRGQNVTFRCDPISEHNRLYWYRQTLGQGPEFLTYFQNEAQLEKSRLLSDRFSAERPKGSFSTLEIQRTEQGDSAMYLCASSQDGQVNTEAFFGQGTRLTVV.

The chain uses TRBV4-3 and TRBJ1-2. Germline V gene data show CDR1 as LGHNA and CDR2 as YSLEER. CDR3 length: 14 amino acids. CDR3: CASSQDGGAGHYTF.

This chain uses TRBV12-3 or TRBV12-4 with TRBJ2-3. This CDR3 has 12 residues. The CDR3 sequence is CASRTTTDTQYF.

The CDR3: CAIRMGTDSYEQYF. The gene calls are TRBV10-3 and TRBJ2-7; TCRdb lists TRBD1, though no DNA is available to test this call. The CDR3 has 14 amino acids. Germline loops: CDR1 ENHRY, CDR2 SYGVKD.

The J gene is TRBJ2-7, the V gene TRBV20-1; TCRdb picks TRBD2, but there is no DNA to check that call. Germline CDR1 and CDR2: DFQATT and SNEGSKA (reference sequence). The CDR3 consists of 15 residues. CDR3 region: CSARDLNSGGYEQYF.

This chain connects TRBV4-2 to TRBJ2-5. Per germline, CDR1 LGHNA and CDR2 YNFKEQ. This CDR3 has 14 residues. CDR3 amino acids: CASSQEHERETQYF.

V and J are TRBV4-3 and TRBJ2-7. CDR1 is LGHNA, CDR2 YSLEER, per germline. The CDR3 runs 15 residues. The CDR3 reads CASSQDRMDSYEQYF.

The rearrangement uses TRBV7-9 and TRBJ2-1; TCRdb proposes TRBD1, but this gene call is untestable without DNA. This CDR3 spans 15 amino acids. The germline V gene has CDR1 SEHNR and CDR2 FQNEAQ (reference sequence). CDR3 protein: CASSSRDSSYNEQFF.

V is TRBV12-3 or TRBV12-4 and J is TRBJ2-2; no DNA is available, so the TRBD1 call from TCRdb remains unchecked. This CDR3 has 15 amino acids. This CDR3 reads CASSGDRPNTGELFF.

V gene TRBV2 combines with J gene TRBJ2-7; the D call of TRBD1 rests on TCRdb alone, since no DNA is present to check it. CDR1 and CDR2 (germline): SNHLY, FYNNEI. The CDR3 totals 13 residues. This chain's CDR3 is CASSETGSYEQYF.

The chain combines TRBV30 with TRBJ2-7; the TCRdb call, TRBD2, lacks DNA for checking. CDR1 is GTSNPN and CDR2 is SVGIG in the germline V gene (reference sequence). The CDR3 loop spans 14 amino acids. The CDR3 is CAWGRSGSADEQYF.

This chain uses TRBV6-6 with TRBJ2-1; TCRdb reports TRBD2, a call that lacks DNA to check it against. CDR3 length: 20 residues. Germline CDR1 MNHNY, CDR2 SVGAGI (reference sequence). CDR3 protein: CASSYGAGGQPRSSYNEQFF.

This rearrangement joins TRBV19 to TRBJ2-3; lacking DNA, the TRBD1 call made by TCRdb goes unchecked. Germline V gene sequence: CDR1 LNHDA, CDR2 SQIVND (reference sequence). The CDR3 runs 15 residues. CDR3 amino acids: CASSLGPSSTDTQYF. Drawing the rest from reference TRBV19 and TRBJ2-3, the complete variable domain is DGGITQSPKYLFRKEGQNVTLSCEQNLNHDAMYWYRQDPGQGLRLIYYSQIVNDFQKGDIAEGYSVSREKKESFPLTVTSAQKNPTAFYLCASSLGPSSTDTQYFGPGTRLTVL.

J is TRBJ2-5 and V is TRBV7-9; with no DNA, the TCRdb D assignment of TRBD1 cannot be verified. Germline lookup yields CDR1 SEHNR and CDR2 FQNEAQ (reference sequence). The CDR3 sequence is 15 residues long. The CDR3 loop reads CASSQGGAGEEIQYF.

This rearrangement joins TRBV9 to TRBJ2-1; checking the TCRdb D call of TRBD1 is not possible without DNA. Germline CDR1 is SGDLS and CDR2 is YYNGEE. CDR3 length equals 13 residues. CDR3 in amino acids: CASSEDSRNEQFF.

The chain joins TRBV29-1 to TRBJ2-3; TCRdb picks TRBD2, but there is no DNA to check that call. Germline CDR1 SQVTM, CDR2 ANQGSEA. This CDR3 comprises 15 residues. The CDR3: CSVEKDRGRGNTQYF.

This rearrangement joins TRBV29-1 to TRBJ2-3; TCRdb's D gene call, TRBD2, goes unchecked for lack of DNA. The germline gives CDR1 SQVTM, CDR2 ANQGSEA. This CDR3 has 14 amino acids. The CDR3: CSGRTSGELDTQYF.

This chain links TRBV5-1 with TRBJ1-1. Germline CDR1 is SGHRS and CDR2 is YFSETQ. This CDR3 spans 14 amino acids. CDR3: CASSLPAGPTEAFF.

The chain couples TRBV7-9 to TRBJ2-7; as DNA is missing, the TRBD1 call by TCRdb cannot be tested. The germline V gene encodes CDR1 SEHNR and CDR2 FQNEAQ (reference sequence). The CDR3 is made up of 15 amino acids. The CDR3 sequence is CASSDLRDRPYEQYF.

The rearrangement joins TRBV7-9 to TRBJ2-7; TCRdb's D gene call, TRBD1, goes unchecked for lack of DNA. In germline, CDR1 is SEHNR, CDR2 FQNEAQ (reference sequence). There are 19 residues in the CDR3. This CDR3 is CASSSTTGGLAGDTYEQYF.

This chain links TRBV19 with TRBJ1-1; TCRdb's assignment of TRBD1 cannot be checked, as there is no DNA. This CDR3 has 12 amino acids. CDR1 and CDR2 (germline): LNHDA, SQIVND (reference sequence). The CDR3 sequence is CASNEQGTEAFF.

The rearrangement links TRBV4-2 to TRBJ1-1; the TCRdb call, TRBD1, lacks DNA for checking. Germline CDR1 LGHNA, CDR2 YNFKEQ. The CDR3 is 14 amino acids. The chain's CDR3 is CASSPQAGNPEAFF.

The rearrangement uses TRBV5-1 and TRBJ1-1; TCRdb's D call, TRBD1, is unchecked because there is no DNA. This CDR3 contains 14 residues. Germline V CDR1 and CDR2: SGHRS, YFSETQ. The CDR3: CASSPTGGWTEAFF.

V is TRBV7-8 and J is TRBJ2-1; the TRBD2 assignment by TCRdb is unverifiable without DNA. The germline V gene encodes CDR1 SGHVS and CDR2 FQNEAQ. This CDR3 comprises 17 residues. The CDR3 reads CASSFGLAGGAYNEQFF.

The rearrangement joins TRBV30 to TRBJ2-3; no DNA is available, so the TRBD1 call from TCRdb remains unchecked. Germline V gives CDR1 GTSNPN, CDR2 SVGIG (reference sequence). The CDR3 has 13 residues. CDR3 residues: CAWDRGQTDTQYF.